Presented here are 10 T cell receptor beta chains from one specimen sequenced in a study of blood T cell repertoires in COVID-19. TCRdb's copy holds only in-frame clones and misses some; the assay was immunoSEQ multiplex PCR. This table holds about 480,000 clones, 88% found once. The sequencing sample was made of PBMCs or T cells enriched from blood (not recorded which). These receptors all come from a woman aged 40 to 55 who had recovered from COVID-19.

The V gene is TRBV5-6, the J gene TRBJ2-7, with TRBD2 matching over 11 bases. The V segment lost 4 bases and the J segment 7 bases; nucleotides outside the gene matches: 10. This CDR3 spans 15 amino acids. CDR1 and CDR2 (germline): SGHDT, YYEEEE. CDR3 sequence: CASSGIAGGPREQYF. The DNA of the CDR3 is TGTGCCAGCAGCGGTATAGCGGGAGGGCCTAGGGAGCAGTACTTC.

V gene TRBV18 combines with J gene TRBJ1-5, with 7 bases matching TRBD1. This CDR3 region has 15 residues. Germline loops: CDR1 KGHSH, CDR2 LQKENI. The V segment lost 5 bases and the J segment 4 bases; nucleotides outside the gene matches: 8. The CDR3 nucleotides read TGTGCCAGCTCAGCAGGGGGAATTGGGAATCAGCCCCAGCATTTT. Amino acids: CASSAGGIGNQPQHF. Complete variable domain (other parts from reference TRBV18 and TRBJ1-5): NAGVMQNPRHLVRRRGQEARLRCSPMKGHSHVYWYRQLPEEGLKFMVYLQKENIIDESGMPKERFSAEFPKEGPSILRIQQVVRGDSAAYFCASSAGGIGNQPQHFGDGTRLSIL.

The CDR3 DNA reads TGCGCCAGCAGCCAAAAGGCAGGTGGAAACACTGAAGCTTTCTTT. Protein product: CASSQKAGGNTEAFF. The chain recombines TRBV4-3 with TRBJ1-1, with D uncertain. The CDR3 consists of 15 residues. Germline V lookup: CDR1 LGHNA, CDR2 YSLEER. The V end was cut by 2 bases, the J end by 2 bases, with 12 bases between.

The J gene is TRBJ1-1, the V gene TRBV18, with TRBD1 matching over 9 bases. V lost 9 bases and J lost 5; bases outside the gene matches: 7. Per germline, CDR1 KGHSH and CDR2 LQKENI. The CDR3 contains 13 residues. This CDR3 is CASQDRGNTEAFF. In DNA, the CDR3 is TGTGCCAGTCAGGACAGGGGAAATACTGAAGCTTTCTTT.

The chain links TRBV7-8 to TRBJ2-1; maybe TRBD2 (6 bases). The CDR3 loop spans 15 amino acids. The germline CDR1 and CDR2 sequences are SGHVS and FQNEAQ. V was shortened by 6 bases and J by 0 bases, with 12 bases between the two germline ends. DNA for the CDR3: TGTGCCAGCAGTAAGCGGGTGAGCTCCTACAATGAGCAGTTCTTC. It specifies CASSKRVSSYNEQFF.

The CDR3 sequence is CASTKQGLRQPQHF. CDR3 sequence (DNA): TGTGCCAGCACCAAACAGGGGTTAAGACAGCCCCAGCATTTT. The V gene is TRBV7-2, the J gene TRBJ1-5; the match to TRBD1 covers 7 bases. The CDR3 totals 14 residues. Trimming cost V 7 bases and J 7 bases; bases outside gene matches: 10. Germline V gives CDR1 SGHTA, CDR2 FQGNSA.

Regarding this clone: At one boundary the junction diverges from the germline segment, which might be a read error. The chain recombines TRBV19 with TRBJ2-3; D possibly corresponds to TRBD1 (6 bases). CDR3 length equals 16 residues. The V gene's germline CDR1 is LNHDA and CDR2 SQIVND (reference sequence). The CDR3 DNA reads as TGTGCCAGTAGTATAGGGAGGACAGTTAGCAGAGATACGCAGTATTTT. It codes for CASSIGRTVSRDTQYF.

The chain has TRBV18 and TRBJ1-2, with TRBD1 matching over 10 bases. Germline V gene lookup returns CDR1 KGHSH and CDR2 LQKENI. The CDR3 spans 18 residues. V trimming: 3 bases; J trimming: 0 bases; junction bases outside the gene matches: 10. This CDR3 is CASSPPSGTGVANYGYTF. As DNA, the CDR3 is TGTGCCAGCTCACCGCCCTCCGGGACAGGGGTCGCTAACTATGGCTACACCTTC.

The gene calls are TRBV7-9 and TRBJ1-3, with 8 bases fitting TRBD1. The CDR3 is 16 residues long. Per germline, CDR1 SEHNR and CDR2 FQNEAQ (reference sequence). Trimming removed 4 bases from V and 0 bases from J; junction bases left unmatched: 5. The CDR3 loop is CASSWGQAISGNTIYF. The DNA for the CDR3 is TGTGCCAGCAGCTGGGGACAGGCGATCTCTGGAAACACCATATATTTT. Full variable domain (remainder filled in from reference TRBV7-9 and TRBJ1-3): DTGVSQNPRHKITKRGQNVTFRCDPISEHNRLYWYRQTLGQGPEFLTYFQNEAQLEKSRLLSDRFSAERPKGSFSTLEIQRTEQGDSAMYLCASSWGQAISGNTIYFGEGSWLTVV.

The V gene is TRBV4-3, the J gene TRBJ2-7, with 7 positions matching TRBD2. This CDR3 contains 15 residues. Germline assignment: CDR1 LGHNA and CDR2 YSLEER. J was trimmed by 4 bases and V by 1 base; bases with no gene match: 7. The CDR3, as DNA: TGCGCCAGCAGCCAAGTGAGCGGGATGCGGTACGAGCAGTACTTC. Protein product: CASSQVSGMRYEQYF.